A single sample is the source of the 16 T cell receptor beta chains below, sequenced in a study of T cell responses to AZD1222 COVID-19 vaccine. Measured with immunoSEQ multiplex PCR; TCRdb has only the in-frame clones, and not every one. The sample yields 150,000 to 200,000 clones, over 80% seen once. The specimen was peripheral blood, collected 28 days after the second dose of the MenACWY control vaccine. The receptors originated from an adult who received the MenACWY meningococcal vaccine as a control.

The chain has TRBV5-4 and TRBJ2-4; 7 nucleotides agree with TRBD1. The V gene's germline CDR1 is SGHNT and CDR2 YYREEE (reference sequence). Trimming cost V 3 bases and J 8 bases; bases outside gene matches: 8. The CDR3 spans 14 residues. DNA of the CDR3: TGTGCCAGCAGCTCGGGACAGAGGACTGACATTCAGTACTTC. It codes for CASSSGQRTDIQYF. Full variable domain (rest looked up from reference TRBV5-4 and TRBJ2-4): ETGVTQSPTHLIKTRGQQVTLRCSSQSGHNTVSWYQQALGQGPQFIFQYYREEENGRGNFPPRFSGLQFPNYSSELNVNALELDDSALYLCASSSGQRTDIQYFGAGTRLSVL.

This clone was detected once. This chain joins TRBV30 and TRBJ2-1; D gene uncertain. Germline CDR1 GTSNPN, CDR2 SVGIG (reference sequence). The length of the CDR3 is 12 residues. The germline V and J ends were trimmed by 0 bases and 12 bases, with 12 bases remaining between them. The CDR3: CAWSVTAGRQFF. DNA of the CDR3: TGTGCCTGGAGTGTAACGGCCGGAAGGCAGTTCTTC.

The gene calls are TRBV27 and TRBJ1-5; 8 bases are shared with TRBD1. Germline V lookup: CDR1 MNHEY, CDR2 SMNVEV (reference sequence). V shed 5 bases and J 5 bases; nucleotides not matched to a gene: 5. This CDR3 has 14 amino acids. The CDR3 DNA reads TGTGCCAGCAGTCCGGGACAGGCTTATCAGCCCCAGCATTTT. This encodes CASSPGQAYQPQHF.

The chain employs TRBV10-3 and TRBJ2-1; 10 bases are a match to TRBD2. The CDR3 sequence is 16 residues long. Trimming at V came to 10 bases and at J to 8 bases, leaving 17 bases not matched to a gene. The germline V gene encodes CDR1 ENHRY and CDR2 SYGVKD. This chain's CDR3 is CATRERTSGRIDEQFF. DNA of the CDR3: TGTGCCACGAGAGAAAGGACTAGCGGTAGGATTGATGAGCAGTTCTTC.

CDR3 amino acids: CASSFDRMNTEAFF. Here the CDR3 DNA reads TGTGCCAGCAGTTTTGACAGGATGAACACTGAAGCTTTCTTT. The chain recombines TRBV6-5 with TRBJ1-1; TRBD1 might be the D (6 bases). The length of the CDR3 is 14 residues. V was cut by 4 bases and J by 0 bases, with 9 bases left in between. From germline, CDR1 is MNHEY and CDR2 SVGAGI.

This chain links TRBV6-5 with TRBJ1-5, with a possible D match to TRBD1 (6 bases). The CDR3 is 14 residues long. CDR1 is MNHEY and CDR2 is SVGAGI in the germline V gene. Trimming left V 4 bases short and J 5 bases short, with 12 bases between. CDR3 nucleotides: TGTGCCAGCAGTTCTACGACAGGCCATCAGCCCCAGCATTTT. It yields the protein CASSSTTGHQPQHF.

V usage is TRBV10-2 and J usage is TRBJ2-1, with 9 nucleotides matching TRBD2. The CDR3 sequence is 15 residues long. Per germline, CDR1 WSHSY and CDR2 SAAADI. The junction had 4 bases not matched to a gene; V was cut back by 4 bases and J by 3 bases. The CDR3 DNA is TGCGCCAGCAGTGCCGCTAGCGGGATCTACAATGAGCAGTTCTTC. Its translation is CASSAASGIYNEQFF.

The rearrangement uses TRBV4-2 and TRBJ2-5; 7 nucleotides align to TRBD1. CDR1 is LGHNA, CDR2 YNFKEQ, per germline. V shed 0 bases, J shed 1 base, and the junction held 11 bases outside the gene matches. The length of the CDR3 is 18 residues. The CDR3 is CASSQESLRTGIQETQYF. The DNA for the CDR3 is TGTGCCAGCAGCCAAGAAAGTCTCAGGACAGGCATCCAAGAGACCCAGTACTTC.

This chain links TRBV6-5 with TRBJ2-7; the match to TRBD2 covers 11 bases. The length of the CDR3 is 14 residues. The junction had 3 bases not matched to a gene; V was cut back by 6 bases and J by 2 bases. Germline values: CDR1 MNHEY, CDR2 SVGAGI. CDR3 bases: TGTGCCAGCAGGAAACTAGCGGGAGCCTACGAGCAGTACTTC. As protein: CASRKLAGAYEQYF.

This chain links TRBV25-1 with TRBJ1-6; TRBD1 agrees at 10 bases. The CDR3 totals 14 residues. The trim removed 5 bases at V and 7 bases at J, leaving 2 bases unmatched. In germline, CDR1 is MGHDK, CDR2 SYGVNS. The CDR3 DNA follows: TGTGCCAGCAGTCTGACAGGGGGCAATTCACCCCTCCACTTT. Translating gives CASSLTGGNSPLHF. The entire variable domain, with the rest obtained from reference TRBV25-1 and TRBJ1-6, is as follows: EADIYQTPRYLVIGTGKKITLECSQTMGHDKMYWYQQDPGMELHLIHYSYGVNSTEKGDLSSESTVSRIRTEHFPLTLESARPSHTSQYLCASSLTGGNSPLHFGNGTRLTVT.

V gene TRBV4-3 combines with J gene TRBJ2-7; D remains unclear. CDR1 and CDR2 (germline): LGHNA, YSLEER. Trimming took off 0 bases at V and 0 bases at J, with 9 bases between the two ends. CDR3 length: 15 amino acids. The CDR3 DNA sequence: TGCGCCAGCAGCCAAGACTCCCCAGGCTCCTACGAGCAGTACTTC. It translates to CASSQDSPGSYEQYF.

The chain uses TRBV7-2 and TRBJ2-7; 10 bases align to TRBD2. The CDR3 length is 15 residues. Germline trimming cut 5 bases from V and 5 bases from J; bases unmatched to any gene: 9. Germline CDR1 is SGHTA and CDR2 is FQGNSA. The CDR3 is CASSVSGRARDEQYF. The DNA for the CDR3 is TGTGCCAGCAGCGTAAGCGGGAGGGCCCGGGACGAGCAGTACTTC.

The V and J genes are TRBV7-2 and TRBJ1-5; D is uncertain. The CDR3 contains 13 residues. Per the germline V gene, CDR1 is SGHTA and CDR2 is FQGNSA. V lost 1 base to trimming and J lost 7 bases, with 8 bases between them. Here the CDR3 reads CASSLEEGQPQHF. The CDR3 nucleotides read TGTGCCAGCAGCTTAGAAGAGGGCCAGCCCCAGCATTTT.

V is TRBV4-2 and J is TRBJ2-1, with 13 positions matching TRBD2. The CDR3 is 17 residues long. Germline V gene data show CDR1 as LGHNA and CDR2 as YNFKEQ. V lost 4 bases, J lost 3 bases, and 6 bases stayed unmatched. This CDR3 is CASSPQLAGGDYNEQFF. In nucleotides, the CDR3 is TGTGCCAGCAGCCCTCAACTAGCGGGAGGGGACTACAATGAGCAGTTCTTC.

The genes are TRBV19 and TRBJ1-3; the D is unclear. V was trimmed by 10 bases and J by 3 bases, leaving 16 bases between them. Germline V gene data show CDR1 as LNHDA and CDR2 as SQIVND (reference sequence). CDR3 length equals 14 residues. The CDR3 DNA follows: TGTGCCACCCGCACCGAAGGTGGTGGAAACACCATATATTTT. It specifies CATRTEGGGNTIYF.

The V call is TRBV7-9, the J call TRBJ2-7; D remains ambiguous. From germline, CDR1 is SEHNR and CDR2 FQNEAQ (reference sequence). V was cut by 6 bases and J by 7 bases, with 16 bases left in between. This CDR3 contains 13 residues. The CDR3 DNA sequence: TGTGCCAGCAGACCCCCCACCGGTAGGGAGCAGTACTTC. Translation: CASRPPTGREQYF.